The sample holds a few counts of the clone carrying this TCR beta chain. The antigen remains undetermined. The V and J ends lost 4 bases and 0 bases respectively, with 9 bases between them. This CDR3 comprises 13 residues. From germline, CDR1 is GTSNPN and CDR2 SVGIG (reference sequence). Since all of the isolated RNA was reverse transcribed, expressed TCRB transcripts were what got sequenced. Only in-frame clones appear in the TCRdb table, and some are missing; sequencing was by immunoSEQ multiplex PCR. Among 630,000 or so clones listed, more than 12% were seen once. Based on CD45RO/CCR7/CD25/CD127/CD95/CD27, CD4+ regulatory, stem cell-like memory, naive and central memory cells were sorted. These data are taken from a study of beta chain features in type 1 diabetes. Study-level points and caveats: In all four CD4+ subsets, TCRB CDR3 length was significantly, moderately reduced in type 1 diabetes.

The V gene is TRBV30, the J gene TRBJ2-5, with D tentatively TRBD1 (5 bases). Specimen: naive CD4+ T cells from blood. The sequence was obtained from a man between 18 and 29 years old with type 1 diabetes. This CDR3 is CAWTGPNQETQYF. DNA of the CDR3: TGTGCCTGGACAGGGCCGAACCAAGAGACCCAGTACTTC. Together with reference TRBV30 and TRBJ2-5, the CDR3 gives the full variable domain: SQTIHQWPATLVQPVGSPLSLECTVEGTSNPNLYWYRQAAGRGLQLLFYSVGIGQISSEVPQNLSASRPQDRQFILSSKKLLLSDSGFYLCAWTGPNQETQYFGPGTRLLVL.